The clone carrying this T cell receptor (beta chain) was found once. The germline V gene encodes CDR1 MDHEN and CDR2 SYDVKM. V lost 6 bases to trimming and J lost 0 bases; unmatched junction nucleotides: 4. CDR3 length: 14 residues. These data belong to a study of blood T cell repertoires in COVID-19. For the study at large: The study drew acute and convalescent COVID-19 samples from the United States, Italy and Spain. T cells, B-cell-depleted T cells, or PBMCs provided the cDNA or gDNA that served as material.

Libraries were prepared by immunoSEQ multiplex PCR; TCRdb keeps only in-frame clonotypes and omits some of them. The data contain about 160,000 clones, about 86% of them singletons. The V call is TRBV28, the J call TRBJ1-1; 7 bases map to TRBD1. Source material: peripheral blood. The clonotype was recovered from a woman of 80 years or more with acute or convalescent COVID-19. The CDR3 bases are TGTGCCAGCAGGAAACAGGGGATGAACACTGAAGCTTTCTTT. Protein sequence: CASRKQGMNTEAFF.